The T cell receptor (beta chain) under discussion was sequenced for a study of T cells after yellow fever vaccination. General observations from the study: Some clonotypes, a small share, were shared between CD4 and CD8 compartments. Most clones from primary vaccination resurfaced after the booster (around 97% CD4, about 91% CD8). Abundant clonotypes from the bulk population could get into FACS-sorted repertoires as contaminants.

Trimming left V 1 base short and J 3 bases short, with 7 bases between. Germline CDR1 reads LNHNV; CDR2 reads YYDKDF (reference sequence). This CDR3 has 15 residues. UMIs and a universal primer site were added when TCR cDNA was made by 5'RACE template switching. TCRdb fed the 5' RACE reads into MiXCR, producing one record per CDR3 protein. The sample has under 600,000 distinct CDR3 sequences; 21% are singletons. This clonotype is a singleton in its sample. Antigen specificity is unknown. Sample: PBMCs, taken about 21 days after the first yellow fever vaccination. This clonotype was obtained from a man between 18 and 29 years old who received the YFV17D yellow fever vaccine. The gene calls are TRBV15 and TRBJ2-6; no clear D gene. This CDR3 is CATSRAADGANVLTF. The CDR3 DNA sequence: TGTGCCACCAGCAGAGCGGCAGATGGGGCCAACGTCCTGACTTTC.